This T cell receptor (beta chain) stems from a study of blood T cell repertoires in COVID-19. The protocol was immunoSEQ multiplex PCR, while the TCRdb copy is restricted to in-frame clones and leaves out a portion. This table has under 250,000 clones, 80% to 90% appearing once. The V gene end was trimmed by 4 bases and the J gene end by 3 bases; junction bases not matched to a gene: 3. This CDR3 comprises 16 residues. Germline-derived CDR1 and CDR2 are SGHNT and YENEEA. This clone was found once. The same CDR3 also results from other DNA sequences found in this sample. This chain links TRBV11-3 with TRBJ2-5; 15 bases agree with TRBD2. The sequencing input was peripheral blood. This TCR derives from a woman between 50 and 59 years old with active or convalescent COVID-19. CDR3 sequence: CASSSGLAGGEETQYF. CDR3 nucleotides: TGTGCCAGCAGCTCTGGACTAGCGGGAGGGGAAGAGACCCAGTACTTC.